The 14 T cell receptor beta chains below were found in one sample sequenced in a study of patients and donors after allogeneic stem cell transplantation (dated by TCRdb to 2020 to 2022). Receptor libraries were prepared by RT-PCR. The data were produced on a NextSeq 550. TCRdb itself trimmed the public reads at Q25 with fastp, ran MiXCR and retained productive beta chains. Every distinct CDR3 protein forms one entry, paired with its most common genes and DNA. A total of about a million distinct CDR3 sequences appear in this sample, around 17% of them only once. 6% of the sample lies in the top ten. Sequencing was done on a sample of blood, either unsorted or a sorted T cell fraction (not recorded which). The source of these receptors is a human donor who was either an allogeneic HSCT recipient or a stem cell or donor lymphocyte infusion donor (not recorded which). It is not recorded whose cells these are; they may come from a transplant donor.

The rearrangement uses TRBV12-3 or TRBV12-4 and TRBJ2-4; D ambiguous. This CDR3 region has 16 residues. Trimming shortened V by 0 bases and J by 0 bases, and 9 bases separated the two germline ends. CDR3 loop: CASSLAPRIAKNIQYF. The CDR3 DNA reads as TGTGCCAGCAGTTTAGCGCCCCGGATAGCCAAAAACATTCAGTACTTC.

V and J are TRBV25-1 and TRBJ2-1, with 7 bases that match TRBD2. CDR1 and CDR2 (germline): MGHDK, SYGVNS. The CDR3 is made up of 14 amino acids. Trimming took 5 bases from V and 6 from J; bases not matched to a gene: 7. The CDR3 coding sequence is TGTGCCAGCAGTTCGGGACTAATGGCCAATGAGCAGTTCTTC. It is translated as CASSSGLMANEQFF.

This clonotype was counted ten times or more. The chain is built from TRBV20-1 and TRBJ1-2; D is perhaps TRBD1 (5 bases). From germline, CDR1 is DFQATT and CDR2 SNEGSKA (reference sequence). The CDR3 is 15 residues long. V shed 2 bases and J shed 4 bases, with 17 bases lying between them. CDR3 sequence reads: CSARHVLGLGYGYTF. CDR3 bases: TGCAGTGCTAGACACGTCTTGGGGCTCGGCTATGGCTACACCTTC.

The rearrangement joins TRBV7-2 to TRBJ2-1; D gene ambiguous. Germline CDR1 is SGHTA and CDR2 is FQGNSA. The CDR3 contains 13 residues. Trimming removed 5 bases at V and 4 bases at J, with 9 bases between. The CDR3 protein is CASSPVVYNEQFF. As DNA, the CDR3 is TGTGCCAGCAGCCCCGTCGTTTACAATGAGCAGTTCTTC. Full variable domain (missing parts from reference TRBV7-2 and TRBJ2-1): GAGVSQSPSNKVTEKGKDVELRCDPISGHTALYWYRQSLGQGLEFLIYFQGNSAPDKSGLPSDRFSAERTGGSVSTLTIQRTQQEDSAVYLCASSPVVYNEQFFGPGTRLTVL.

V usage is TRBV6-2 or TRBV6-3 and J usage is TRBJ2-3, with D possibly matching TRBD2 (5 bases). Per the germline V gene, CDR1 is MNHEY and CDR2 is SVGEGT. The CDR3 is 14 amino acids. V gave up 8 bases and J gave up 3 bases, with 15 bases separating them. The CDR3 region is CASGLAASTDTQYF. The CDR3 nucleotides read TGTGCCAGCGGACTGGCGGCCTCGACAGATACGCAGTATTTT.

There are a few counts of this clonotype. The chain employs TRBV9 and TRBJ2-2; TRBD2 is a possible D gene (5 bases). The CDR3 is 14 residues long. Per the germline V gene, CDR1 is SGDLS and CDR2 is YYNGEE. Trimming removed 0 bases from V and 6 bases from J, with 9 bases in between. The chain's CDR3 is CASSVVMGAGELFF. The DNA for the CDR3 is TGTGCCAGCAGCGTAGTAATGGGAGCCGGGGAGCTGTTTTTT. The full variable domain, in which reference TRBV9 and TRBJ2-2 provide the parts outside the CDR3, is DSGVTQTPKHLITATGQRVTLRCSPRSGDLSVYWYQQSLDQGLQFLIQYYNGEERAKGNILERFSAQQFPDLHSELNLSSLELGDSALYFCASSVVMGAGELFFGEGSRLTVL.

The chain links TRBV10-3 to TRBJ2-2; TRBD2 agrees at 9 bases. Germline CDR1 is ENHRY and CDR2 is SYGVKD. J lost 0 bases, V lost 6 bases, and 5 bases had no gene match. The CDR3 extends over 16 amino acids. CDR3 protein: CAIRTAGGANTGELFF. The CDR3 nucleotides read TGTGCCATCAGAACAGCGGGGGGTGCGAACACCGGGGAGCTGTTTTTT.

The chain employs TRBV5-8 and TRBJ2-3; 11 bases align to TRBD2. J lost 2 bases, V lost 4 bases, and 9 bases had no gene match. Germline V gene lookup returns CDR1 SGHTS and CDR2 YDEGEE. The CDR3 totals 17 residues. The CDR3 reads CASSRGGTSGLTDTQYF. The CDR3 bases are TGTGCCAGCAGCCGGGGCGGGACTAGCGGCCTCACAGATACGCAGTATTTT. Complete variable domain (other parts from reference TRBV5-8 and TRBJ2-3): EAGVTQSPTHLIKTRGQQATLRCSPISGHTSVYWYQQALGLGLQFLLWYDEGEERNRGNFPPRFSGRQFPNYSSELNVNALELEDSALYLCASSRGGTSGLTDTQYFGPGTRLTVL.

V is TRBV27 and J is TRBJ1-1, with 7 bases lining up with TRBD1. The CDR3 runs to 15 residues. CDR1 is MNHEY, CDR2 SMNVEV, per germline (reference sequence). The ends lost 6 bases at V and 6 bases at J; junction bases unmatched: 13. In DNA form, the CDR3 reads TGTGCCAGCAGATTGAGGGGGCGATTCGGGCCTGAAGCTTTCTTT. This encodes CASRLRGRFGPEAFF.

This clonotype appeared a few times. J is TRBJ2-1 and V is TRBV20-1, with D possibly TRBD2 on 6 matching bases. This CDR3 is built from 17 residues. V lost 3 bases and J 6 bases, leaving 24 bases between the germline ends. Germline V gives CDR1 DFQATT, CDR2 SNEGSKA (reference sequence). The CDR3 sequence is CSARELSGAGTFNEQFF. Here the CDR3 DNA reads TGCAGTGCTAGGGAACTTAGCGGCGCCGGAACCTTCAATGAGCAGTTCTTC.

This clonotype was detected a few times. The chain carries TRBV12-3 or TRBV12-4 and TRBJ2-5; D assignment may be TRBD1 or TRBD2 (6 bases each). Trimming shortened V by 6 bases and J by 5 bases, and 19 bases separated the two germline ends. The CDR3 runs 15 residues. DNA for the CDR3: TGTGCCAGCAGCCCCTCTGGGGGGCAGGGGGAGACCCAGTACTTC. Translated: CASSPSGGQGETQYF.

In its sample, this clonotype was seen many times. The chain has TRBV20-1 and TRBJ2-5, with a tentative D call TRBD2 (5 bases). CDR3 length: 15 amino acids. Trimming pared 6 bases from V and 0 bases from J, leaving 17 bases between. Germline CDR1 reads DFQATT; CDR2 reads SNEGSKA (reference sequence). The chain's CDR3 is CSAPPPGTDQETQYF. In DNA form, the CDR3 reads TGCAGTGCCCCGCCCCCGGGAACGGACCAAGAGACCCAGTACTTC.

The chain uses TRBV6-4 and TRBJ2-3; D possibly corresponds to TRBD1 (6 bases). V shed 4 bases and J shed 5 bases, with 10 bases lying between them. CDR1 and CDR2 from the germline V gene are MRHNA and SNTAGT. CDR3 length: 13 residues. DNA for the CDR3: TGTGCCAGCAGTGTGGACAGAGGAGATACGCAGTATTTT. As protein: CASSVDRGDTQYF.

This clonotype was recorded a few times. V usage is TRBV20-1 and J usage is TRBJ2-5; weak D call: TRBD2 (6 bases). Germline V lookup: CDR1 DFQATT, CDR2 SNEGSKA (reference sequence). The CDR3 runs 15 residues. The V end was cut by 5 bases, the J end by 4 bases, with 20 bases between. CDR3 DNA: TGCAGTGCTCTAAAAGCGGGCAGGGACGGAGAGACCCAGTACTTC. Protein sequence: CSALKAGRDGETQYF.